This is a list of T cell receptor beta chains from one sample in a study of T cell responses to AZD1222 COVID-19 vaccine. Data came from immunoSEQ multiplex PCR; TCRdb stores just in-frame clones and leaves some out. This sample has 90,000 to 150,000 clones, with approximately 83% found just once. Sequencing was performed on peripheral blood, taken on day 0 of AZD1222 vaccination. These receptors were collected from an adult in good health. CDR3s leave out the opening cysteine and the closing phenylalanine or tryptophan.

j_call,v_call,cdr3_aa
TRBJ1-2,TRBV14,ASSQKTATSNYGYT
TRBJ1-5,TRBV6-5,ASSPGRINQPQH
TRBJ1-5,TRBV30,AWSVQGDQPQH
TRBJ2-3,TRBV28,AIGGGRMY
TRBJ1-2,TRBV12-2,ASRLDTNYGYT
TRBJ2-7,TRBV27,ASSLGSTLLYEQY
TRBJ2-5,TRBV5-1,ASSSPVPGQGKETQY
TRBJ2-7,TRBV20-1,SATLYYEQY
TRBJ2-2,TRBV6-5,ASRLDTNTGELF
TRBJ1-1,TRBV7-9,ASSPGVGYTEAF
TRBJ2-7,TRBV5-6,ASSLYVVGHLSYEQY
TRBJ2-2,TRBV19,ASSMGLAGGSMTGELF
TRBJ2-3,TRBV6-6,ATFRTSGTDTQY
TRBJ1-6,TRBV7-9,ASSLASDSPLH
TRBJ1-4,TRBV7-5,DVGRGLTNEKLF
TRBJ2-7,TRBV18,ASSHPGQGVAYEQY
TRBJ1-1,TRBV6-5,ASSYSLRGGTEAF
TRBJ1-1,TRBV28,ASIEGGEYHTEAF
TRBJ1-4,TRBV5-4,ASSSGQGYEKLF
TRBJ2-7,TRBV2,ASSGGGSNEQY
TRBJ2-1,TRBV24-1,ATSDSLYNEQF
TRBJ1-2,TRBV18,ASSPREGPYGYT